These T cell receptor beta chains were read from a single sample in a study of lymphopenia after photon versus proton radiotherapy. TCRdb's table, derived via immunoSEQ multiplex PCR, lists solely in-frame clones and lacks some. This table holds over 20,000 clones, about four fifths found once. Sequences were derived from peripheral blood, sampled from a patient treated with photon-based radiotherapy. These receptors were collected from a woman between 45 and 60 years old with pancreatic cancer. Both conserved end residues are part of each CDR3. D genes are given only for firm matches. Clone size is shown for a subset of rows, as once, few, many or a class of expanded clone.

TRBV5-8	TRBJ2-7	TRBD2	NA	CASSLATSGYEQYF	TGTGCCAGCAGCTTGGCCACTAGCGGCTACGAGCAGTACTTC
TRBV7-8	TRBJ1-1	NA	NA	CASSLGGAANTEAFF	TGTGCCAGCAGCTTAGGTGGTGCAGCGAACACTGAAGCTTTCTTT
TRBV7-9	TRBJ2-7	NA	few	CASSEDRSSYEQYF	TGTGCCAGCAGCGAAGACAGGAGCTCCTACGAGCAGTACTTC
TRBV2	TRBJ2-3	TRBD2	NA	CASSERTSGTADTQYF	TGTGCCAGCAGTGAAAGGACTAGCGGGACCGCAGATACGCAGTATTTT
TRBV5-1	TRBJ2-5	TRBD1	NA	CASSHGQDQETQYF	TGCGCCAGCAGCCACGGACAGGACCAAGAGACCCAGTACTTC
TRBV27	TRBJ2-2	NA	NA	CASSLSGPGRTGELFF	TGTGCCAGCAGTTTGTCGGGGCCCGGAAGGACCGGGGAGCTGTTTTTT
TRBV5-1	TRBJ2-5	TRBD1	few	CASSPEGANQETQYF	TGCGCCAGCAGCCCCGAGGGGGCTAACCAAGAGACCCAGTACTTC
TRBV2	TRBJ2-7	TRBD1	NA	CARQGASDEQYF	TGTGCCAGACAGGGGGCATCCGACGAGCAGTACTTC
TRBV5-1	TRBJ2-6	NA	NA	CASSLGDRDSGANVLTF	TGCGCCAGCAGCTTGGGTGACAGAGACTCTGGGGCCAACGTCCTGACTTTC
TRBV4-2	TRBJ2-1	NA	NA	CASSLSEQGHNEQFF	TGTGCCAGCAGCCTCTCTGAACAGGGCCACAATGAGCAGTTCTTC
TRBV5-5	TRBJ2-7	NA	NA	CASSLGVRSGYEQYF	TGTGCCAGCAGCTTGGGGGTGCGTTCGGGCTACGAGCAGTACTTC
TRBV11-2	TRBJ1-6	NA	NA	CASSLEIKSPLHF	TGTGCCAGCAGCTTAGAGATTAAGTCACCCCTCCACTTT
TRBV5-1	TRBJ1-1	NA	few	CASRGLIGGPGDTEAFF	TGCGCCAGCAGAGGGCTTATTGGGGGTCCCGGGGACACTGAAGCTTTCTTT
TRBV28	TRBJ2-3	TRBD2	NA	CASSSPPGGGTADTQYF	TGTGCCAGCAGTTCCCCCCCCGGGGGGGGGACGGCAGATACGCAGTATTTT
TRBV13	TRBJ2-4	NA	NA	CASSLDKNKNIQYF	TGTGCCAGCAGCTTGGACAAGAACAAAAACATTCAGTACTTC
TRBV7-6	TRBJ2-7	NA	NA	CASSLNPDIQGEQYF	TGTGCCAGCAGCTTGAACCCGGACATCCAGGGCGAGCAGTACTTC
TRBV7-2	TRBJ2-5	TRBD2	NA	CASSPGLAGARETQYF	TGTGCCAGCAGCCCCGGACTAGCGGGAGCGAGAGAGACCCAGTACTTC
TRBV7-8	TRBJ1-5	NA	NA	CASSLIGRNQPQHF	TGTGCCAGCAGCTTGATAGGGCGAAATCAGCCCCAGCATTTT
TRBV29-1	TRBJ2-1	NA	NA	CSGRQAGGNEQFF	TGCAGCGGAAGACAGGCCGGCGGCAATGAGCAGTTCTTC
TRBV19	TRBJ2-5	TRBD2	NA	CASSRLAGAGVETQYF	TGTGCCAGTAGTAGACTAGCGGGAGCGGGAGTGGAGACCCAGTACTTC
TRBV6-1	TRBJ2-6	NA	NA	CASSDRGRASGANVLTF	TGTGCCAGCAGTGACAGGGGGAGGGCTAGTGGGGCCAACGTCCTGACTTTC
TRBV5-1	TRBJ1-1	NA	NA	CASSSQSGGNTEAFF	TGCGCCAGCAGCTCCCAGTCGGGCGGTAACACTGAAGCTTTCTTT
TRBV15	TRBJ1-2	NA	NA	CATRGPSAGYTF	TGTGCCACCAGAGGACCCAGTGCGGGCTACACCTTC
TRBV27	TRBJ1-1	TRBD1	NA	CAVKGAGYMNTEAFF	TGTGCCGTCAAGGGGGCAGGGTATATGAACACTGAAGCTTTCTTT
TRBV6-5	TRBJ2-2	NA	NA	CASRYAGQSGELFF	TGTGCCAGCCGCTACGCGGGACAGTCGGGGGAGCTGTTTTTT
TRBV7-9	TRBJ2-7	TRBD2	NA	CASSLVGSGRSYEQYF	TGTGCCAGCAGCTTAGTGGGTAGCGGGAGGTCCTACGAGCAGTACTTC
TRBV4-3	TRBJ1-2	TRBD1	NA	CASSQTGGGYGYTF	TGCGCCAGCAGCCAAACAGGGGGCGGCTATGGCTACACCTTC